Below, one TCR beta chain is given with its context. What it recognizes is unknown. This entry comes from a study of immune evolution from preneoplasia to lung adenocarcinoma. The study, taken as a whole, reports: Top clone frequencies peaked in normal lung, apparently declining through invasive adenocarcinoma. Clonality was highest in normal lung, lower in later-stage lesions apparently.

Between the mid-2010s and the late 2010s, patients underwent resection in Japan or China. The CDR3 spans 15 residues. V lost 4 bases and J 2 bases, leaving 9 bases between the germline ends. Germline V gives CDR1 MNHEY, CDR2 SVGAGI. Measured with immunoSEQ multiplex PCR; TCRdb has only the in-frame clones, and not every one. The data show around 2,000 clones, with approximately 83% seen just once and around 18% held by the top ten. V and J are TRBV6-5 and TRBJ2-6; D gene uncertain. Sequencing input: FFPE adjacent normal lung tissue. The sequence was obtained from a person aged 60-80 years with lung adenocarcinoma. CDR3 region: CASSSGLAGANVLTF. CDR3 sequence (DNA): TGTGCCAGCAGTTCAGGATTAGCTGGGGCCAACGTCCTGACTTTC.